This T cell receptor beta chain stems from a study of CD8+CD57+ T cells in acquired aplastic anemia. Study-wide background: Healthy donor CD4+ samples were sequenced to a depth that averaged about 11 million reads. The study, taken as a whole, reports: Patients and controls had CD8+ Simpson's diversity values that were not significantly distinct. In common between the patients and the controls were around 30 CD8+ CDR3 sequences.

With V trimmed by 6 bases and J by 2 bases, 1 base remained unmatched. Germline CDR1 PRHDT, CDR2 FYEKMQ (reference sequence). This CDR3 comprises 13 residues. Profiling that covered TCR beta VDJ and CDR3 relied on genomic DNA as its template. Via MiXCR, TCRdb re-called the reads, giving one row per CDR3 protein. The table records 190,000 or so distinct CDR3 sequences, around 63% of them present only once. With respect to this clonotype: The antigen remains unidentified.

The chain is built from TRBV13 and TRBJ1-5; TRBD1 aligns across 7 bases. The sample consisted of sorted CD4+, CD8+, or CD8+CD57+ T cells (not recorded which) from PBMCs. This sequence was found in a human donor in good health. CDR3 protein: CASRTGRNQPQHF. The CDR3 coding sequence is TGTGCCAGCAGGACAGGGCGCAATCAGCCCCAGCATTTT.